These 32 T cell receptor beta chains were sequenced from one sample in a study of blood T cell repertoires in COVID-19. Generated by immunoSEQ multiplex PCR, the TCRdb table keeps only in-frame clones and is missing some. The table records 95,000 to 150,000 clones, 82% of them present only once. The sequenced sample was peripheral blood. The origin of the receptors is a woman in her sixties or seventies with acute or convalescent COVID-19.

This rearrangement joins TRBV30 to TRBJ1-1, with D possibly TRBD1 on 6 matching bases. The germline CDR1 and CDR2 sequences are GTSNPN and SVGIG (reference sequence). CDR3 size: 13 residues. V was cut by 5 bases and J by 1 base, with 11 bases left in between. This CDR3 is CAWSTGTNTEAFF. The DNA for the CDR3 is TGTGCCTGGTCTACAGGGACGAACACTGAAGCTTTCTTT.

The chain couples TRBV4-1 to TRBJ2-1; D not certain. The germline V gene encodes CDR1 MGHRA and CDR2 YSYEKL. This CDR3 has 14 amino acids. V dropped 0 bases and J dropped 8 bases, with 11 bases sitting between them. As DNA, the CDR3 is TGCGCCAGCAGCCAAGAGGCCCGTCGGGATGAGCAGTTCTTC. Translated, it gives CASSQEARRDEQFF.

The chain links TRBV7-8 to TRBJ2-5; 9 bases are a match to TRBD1. In germline, CDR1 is SGHVS, CDR2 FQNEAQ. The CDR3 extends over 15 amino acids. The V segment lost 2 bases and the J segment 4 bases; nucleotides outside the gene matches: 5. The CDR3 region has the DNA TGTGCCAGCAGCTTACTCTTGACAGGGGGAGAGACCCAGTACTTC. Its protein product is CASSLLLTGGETQYF.

The chain combines TRBV7-2 with TRBJ1-2; D is ambiguous. There are 14 residues in the CDR3. The germline gives CDR1 SGHTA, CDR2 FQGNSA. V was clipped by 4 bases and J by 1 base, with 10 bases between them. CDR3 nucleotides: TGTGCCAGCAGCTCGGGCCGGGGTAACTATGGCTACACCTTC. Its translation is CASSSGRGNYGYTF.

The chain links TRBV10-3 to TRBJ1-1, with 7 bases aligning to TRBD1. V shed 0 bases, J shed 1 base, and the junction held 2 bases outside the gene matches. There are 15 residues in the CDR3. Germline CDR1 and CDR2: ENHRY and SYGVKD. The CDR3 is CAISESGQTNTEAFF. In DNA, the CDR3 is TGTGCCATCAGTGAGTCGGGACAGACGAACACTGAAGCTTTCTTT.

The chain employs TRBV30 and TRBJ1-5; weak D call: TRBD1 (6 bases). There are 17 residues in the CDR3. The V gene's germline CDR1 is GTSNPN and CDR2 SVGIG (reference sequence). Trimming left V 1 base short and J 1 base short, with 17 bases between. The CDR3 nucleotides are TGTGCCTGGAGTGGGGTGTTGGGGGCTCGGAGCAATCAGCCCCAGCATTTT. It is translated as CAWSGVLGARSNQPQHF. Full variable domain (missing parts from reference TRBV30 and TRBJ1-5): SQTIHQWPATLVQPVGSPLSLECTVEGTSNPNLYWYRQAAGRGLQLLFYSVGIGQISSEVPQNLSASRPQDRQFILSSKKLLLSDSGFYLCAWSGVLGARSNQPQHFGDGTRLSIL.

This chain joins TRBV3-1 (or the pseudogene TRBV3-2) and TRBJ2-1; possibly TRBD2 for D (5 bases). Germline values: CDR1 LGHDT, CDR2 YNNKEL (reference sequence). This CDR3 comprises 14 residues. V dropped 4 bases and J dropped 6 bases, with 13 bases sitting between them. CDR3 DNA sequence: TGTGCCAGCAGCCGGACTGTGGCTGGCAATGAGCAGTTCTTC. Its translation: CASSRTVAGNEQFF.

This clone has a single count. The gene calls are TRBV20-1 and TRBJ1-5; no clear D. The V and J ends lost 3 bases and 3 bases respectively, with 12 bases between them. The germline V gene has CDR1 DFQATT and CDR2 SNEGSKA (reference sequence). The CDR3 loop spans 14 amino acids. This CDR3 reads CSASYSRYNQPQHF. The CDR3 region has the DNA TGCAGTGCTAGTTATTCCAGGTACAATCAGCCCCAGCATTTT.

J is TRBJ1-2 and V is TRBV4-3; TRBD1 agrees at 7 bases. The CDR3 length is 17 residues. The V and J ends lost 0 bases and 3 bases, in that order; junction bases with no gene match: 10. Germline CDR1 is LGHNA and CDR2 is YSLEER. CDR3 loop: CASSQEYRGTTHYGYTF. For the CDR3, the DNA is TGCGCCAGCAGCCAAGAATACAGGGGAACTACTCACTATGGCTACACCTTC.

The chain couples TRBV5-4 to TRBJ1-2, with TRBD1 identical over 8 bases. Per the germline V gene, CDR1 is SGHNT and CDR2 is YYREEE (reference sequence). CDR3 size: 14 residues. Trimming at V came to 0 bases and at J to 8 bases, leaving 6 bases not matched to a gene. CDR3 DNA: TGTGCCAGCAGCTTGGACAGGGGGGGGCGGGGCTACACCTTC. This encodes CASSLDRGGRGYTF.

The J gene is TRBJ2-1, the V gene TRBV7-9; TRBD1 aligns across 8 bases. The germline V gene has CDR1 SEHNR and CDR2 FQNEAQ (reference sequence). V shed 5 bases and J 5 bases; nucleotides not matched to a gene: 11. The CDR3 extends over 16 amino acids. CDR3 nucleotides: TGTGCCAGCAGCCGGGACAGGAGCGGTTGGAACAATGAGCAGTTCTTC. It codes for CASSRDRSGWNNEQFF.

The chain recombines TRBV5-1 with TRBJ2-2; the D gene is possibly TRBD1 (5 bases). V lost 1 base and J lost 6, with 13 bases in between. Germline-derived CDR1 and CDR2 are SGHRS and YFSETQ. The CDR3 is 15 residues long. The CDR3 region is CASSLLAGSAGELFF. The CDR3 nucleotides read TGCGCCAGCAGCTTGTTGGCAGGGTCCGCCGGGGAGCTGTTTTTT.

The chain is built from TRBV2 and TRBJ1-1, with a possible D match to TRBD1 (5 bases). This CDR3 has 14 amino acids. Germline CDR1 and CDR2: SNHLY and FYNNEI. Trimming took off 9 bases at V and 0 bases at J, with 14 bases between the two ends. CDR3 DNA sequence: TGTGCCAGACTTTTGGGGGGGATGAACACTGAAGCTTTCTTT. Protein: CARLLGGMNTEAFF. Supplemented by reference TRBV2 and TRBJ1-1, the full variable domain reads EPEVTQTPSHQVTQMGQEVILRCVPISNHLYFYWYRQILGQKVEFLVSFYNNEISEKSEIFDDQFSVERPDGSNFTLKIRSTKLEDSAMYFCARLLGGMNTEAFFGQGTRLTVV.

This chain connects TRBV29-1 to TRBJ1-4; D might be TRBD1 (6 bases). The germline V gene encodes CDR1 SQVTM and CDR2 ANQGSEA. Trimming removed 5 bases from V and 7 bases from J, with 11 bases in between. The CDR3 contains 12 residues. The CDR3 sequence is CSVWDTLEKLFF. CDR3 in DNA: TGCAGCGTTTGGGACACCCTTGAAAAACTGTTTTTT.

The V call is TRBV5-1, the J call TRBJ2-1, with 8 bases lining up with TRBD1. Trimming cost V 2 bases and J 2 bases; bases outside gene matches: 3. The length of the CDR3 is 15 residues. CDR1 is SGHRS and CDR2 is YFSETQ in the germline V gene. The CDR3 nucleotides are TGCGCCAGCAGCTTTGGACAGGGCCCCTACAATGAGCAGTTCTTC. This sequence encodes CASSFGQGPYNEQFF.

J is TRBJ2-3 and V is TRBV20-1; the D gene is possibly TRBD1 (6 bases). Germline V lookup: CDR1 DFQATT, CDR2 SNEGSKA (reference sequence). This CDR3 spans 15 amino acids. V lost 3 bases, J lost 6 bases, and 19 bases lay in between. The CDR3 bases are TGCAGTGCTAGTACGCAGGGGATCCCCCTGGATACGCAGTATTTT. This translates into CSASTQGIPLDTQYF.

This rearrangement joins TRBV12-5 to TRBJ2-7; 7 bases agree with TRBD1. CDR1 and CDR2 (germline): LGHNT, FRNRAP. This CDR3 contains 11 residues. J gave up 7 bases and V 5 bases, and 2 bases lay outside the gene matches. In DNA form, the CDR3 reads TGTGCTAGTGGTACGACAGGGGAGCAGTACTTC. As protein: CASGTTGEQYF.

This chain uses TRBV5-4 with TRBJ1-3; D is possibly TRBD1 (6 bases). Germline assignment: CDR1 SGHNT and CDR2 YYREEE (reference sequence). Trimming stripped 2 bases from V and 5 bases from J, with 20 bases between. The CDR3 length is 17 residues. The DNA for the CDR3 is TGTGCCAGCAGCTTCTTGGGTAGACAGGCTACCCGAAACACCATATATTTT. This translates into CASSFLGRQATRNTIYF.

This rearrangement joins TRBV24-1 to TRBJ2-1; TRBD1 matches 10 bases. The CDR3 consists of 15 residues. CDR1 KGHDR and CDR2 SFDVKD come from the germline V gene. J lost 5 bases, V lost 3 bases, and 3 bases had no gene match. DNA for the CDR3: TGTGCCACCAGTGATCACGGGACAGGGGACAATGAGCAGTTCTTC. It encodes CATSDHGTGDNEQFF.

Here the CDR3 reads CASSPTGGSLSITEAFF. CDR3 bases: TGTGCCAGCAGCCCGACAGGGGGCTCCTTATCGATCACTGAAGCTTTCTTT. This chain connects TRBV5-4 to TRBJ1-1, with 10 bases identical to TRBD1. With V trimmed by 4 bases and J by 4 bases, 13 bases remained unmatched. Germline lookup yields CDR1 SGHNT and CDR2 YYREEE (reference sequence). This CDR3 comprises 17 residues.

The chain recombines TRBV2 with TRBJ2-7, with 7 bases lining up with TRBD1. Trimming cost V 6 bases and J 4 bases; bases outside gene matches: 3. Germline values: CDR1 SNHLY, CDR2 FYNNEI. This CDR3 contains 12 residues. The CDR3, as DNA: TGTGCCAGCAGCACGACAGGGTACGAGCAGTACGTC. This translates into CASSTTGYEQYV.

The rearrangement uses TRBV12-5 and TRBJ2-1, with 7 nucleotides matching TRBD1. Germline CDR1 LGHNT, CDR2 FRNRAP. The CDR3 spans 15 residues. The J segment lost 6 bases and the V segment lost 3 bases, leaving 8 bases of the junction unmatched. CDR3 sequence reads: CASGFGRDSTNEQFF. CDR3 in DNA: TGTGCTAGTGGTTTCGGCCGGGACAGTACCAATGAGCAGTTCTTC.

The chain recombines TRBV6-5 with TRBJ1-5; TRBD1 is a possible D gene (6 bases). This CDR3 comprises 14 residues. Between the trimmed V and J ends, which lost 6 bases and 5 bases, there was a span of 14 bases. The germline V gene encodes CDR1 MNHEY and CDR2 SVGAGI. CDR3 region: CASRDRQDYQPQHF. DNA of the CDR3: TGTGCCAGCAGGGACCGACAGGATTATCAGCCCCAGCATTTT.

The V gene is TRBV19, the J gene TRBJ1-4; the D is unclear. The CDR3 has 13 amino acids. V lost 6 bases and J 0 bases, leaving 5 bases between the germline ends. CDR1 and CDR2 from the germline V gene are LNHDA and SQIVND (reference sequence). CDR3 sequence: CASRSSTNEKLFF. The CDR3 DNA is TGTGCCAGTAGAAGCTCAACTAATGAAAAACTGTTTTTT.

This clone appeared a few times. The genes are TRBV5-8 and TRBJ2-7, with D possibly TRBD2 on 6 matching bases. The CDR3 runs to 18 residues. Looked up from germline, CDR1 is SGHTS and CDR2 is YDEGEE. The germline V and J ends were trimmed by 4 bases and 6 bases, with 29 bases remaining between them. CDR3 sequence: CASSPPASSRTRRGEQYV. CDR3 in DNA: TGTGCCAGCAGCCCTCCCGCCTCCAGTCGGACACGGAGGGGCGAGCAGTACGTC.

J is TRBJ1-3 and V is TRBV19; no reliable D call. Germline V gene sequence: CDR1 LNHDA, CDR2 SQIVND (reference sequence). CDR3 length equals 13 residues. Trimming shortened V by 3 bases and J by 1 base, and 4 bases separated the two germline ends. The chain's CDR3 is CASSMYSGNTIYF. In DNA form, the CDR3 reads TGTGCCAGTAGTATGTATTCTGGAAACACCATATATTTT.

This clone was detected only a few times. CDR3 sequence: CASGGVFGAFF. CDR3 DNA: TGTGCCAGCGGCGGGGTTTTTGGAGCTTTCTTT. The chain links TRBV12-3 or TRBV12-4 to TRBJ1-1; D remains ambiguous. This CDR3 region has 11 residues. Trimming pared 8 bases from V and 10 bases from J, leaving 14 bases between.

This clone has just one count. The chain employs TRBV19 and TRBJ1-1, with a possible D match to TRBD1 (5 bases). Deletions cut 9 bases from V and 5 bases from J, with 10 bases between. This CDR3 region has 11 residues. Germline CDR1 LNHDA, CDR2 SQIVND (reference sequence). CDR3 residues: CASLRGTEAFF. The CDR3 DNA sequence: TGTGCCAGCCTAAGGGGTACTGAAGCTTTCTTT. Based on the CDR3 plus reference TRBV19 and TRBJ1-1, the full variable domain is DGGITQSPKYLFRKEGQNVTLSCEQNLNHDAMYWYRQDPGQGLRLIYYSQIVNDFQKGDIAEGYSVSREKKESFPLTVTSAQKNPTAFYLCASLRGTEAFFGQGTRLTVV.

V usage is TRBV6-5 and J usage is TRBJ1-1, with D perhaps TRBD1 (6 bases). V gave up 5 bases and J gave up 7 bases, with 20 bases separating them. Germline CDR1 and CDR2: MNHEY and SVGAGI. This CDR3 has 15 amino acids. The CDR3 DNA follows: TGTGCCAGCAGTACCCCGGCCCTCGCCAGGGGTGAAGCTTTCTTT. It codes for CASSTPALARGEAFF.

This clone was detected a few times. The chain employs TRBV25-1 and TRBJ1-5; D perhaps matches TRBD1 (5 bases). V gave up 6 bases and J gave up 2 bases, with 5 bases separating them. CDR3 size: 12 residues. Germline V lookup: CDR1 MGHDK, CDR2 SYGVNS. The CDR3, as DNA: TGTGCCAGCAGACAGGGCAATCAGCCCCAGCATTTT. Protein: CASRQGNQPQHF.

The chain combines TRBV7-7 with TRBJ1-1, with a possible D match to TRBD1 (5 bases). Looked up from germline, CDR1 is SSHAT and CDR2 is FNYEAQ (reference sequence). V lost 2 bases, J lost 0 bases, and 7 bases lay in between. CDR3 length: 14 residues. DNA for the CDR3: TGTGCCAGCAGCTTAAGGGGCATGAACACTGAAGCTTTCTTT. As protein: CASSLRGMNTEAFF. The full variable domain, rest sourced from reference TRBV7-7 and TRBJ1-1, is GAGVSQSPRYKVTKRGQDVTLRCDPISSHATLYWYQQALGQGPEFLTYFNYEAQPDKSGLPSDRFSAERPEGSISTLTIQRTEQRDSAMYRCASSLRGMNTEAFFGQGTRLTVV.

In its sample, this clone was seen a few times. The CDR3 loop is CASSLGGAGGYGYTF. In DNA, the CDR3 is TGTGCCAGCAGTTTGGGGGGGGCGGGCGGCTATGGCTACACCTTC. This sequence joins TRBV28 and TRBJ1-2; D might be TRBD1 (6 bases). Trimming cost V 3 bases and J 4 bases, with 15 bases left between them. This CDR3 contains 15 residues. The germline gives CDR1 MDHEN, CDR2 SYDVKM.